One sample yielded the 5 T cell receptor beta chains listed below, sequenced in a study of blood T cells in healthy people across ages. PCR was performed a second time for about 6 to 11 cycles using a sample-barcoded 5' primer and a J-beta primer mix. Via MiXCR, TCRdb re-called the 5' RACE reads, giving one row per CDR3 protein. The data hold about 1 million distinct CDR3 sequences, with 40% to 45% observed a single time. Specimen: blood. These receptors came from a woman in her fifties or sixties in good health.

This clonotype was counted only a few times. The J gene is TRBJ2-7, the V gene TRBV30, with 12 bases lining up with TRBD2. The V gene end was trimmed by 8 bases and the J gene end by 7 bases; junction bases not matched to a gene: 15. The CDR3 loop spans 15 amino acids. The germline CDR1 and CDR2 sequences are GTSNPN and SVGIG (reference sequence). This CDR3 is CAGTYETSGSGEQYF. The DNA of the CDR3 is TGTGCCGGGACTTACGAGACTAGCGGGAGTGGGGAGCAGTACTTC.

The V and J genes are TRBV7-9 and TRBJ2-3, with TRBD2 matching over 10 bases. From germline, CDR1 is SEHNR and CDR2 FQNEAQ (reference sequence). This CDR3 has 17 amino acids. The trim removed 5 bases at V and 0 bases at J, leaving 8 bases unmatched. The CDR3 DNA reads TGTGCCAGCAGCCGCGGACTAGCGGAACTAAGCACAGATACGCAGTATTTT. It yields the protein CASSRGLAELSTDTQYF.

This clonotype was seen a handful of times. In DNA form, the CDR3 reads TGTGCCAGCAGCTGGGACGCGGAAGAGACCCAGTACTTC. This encodes CASSWDAEETQYF. The chain couples TRBV7-2 to TRBJ2-5; D is perhaps TRBD1 or TRBD2 (5 bases each). Trimming left V 4 bases short and J 3 bases short, with 9 bases between. Germline assignment: CDR1 SGHTA and CDR2 FQGNSA. The CDR3 has 13 residues.

This clonotype was detected only a few times. The chain has TRBV28 and TRBJ2-7; a weak D match, TRBD2 (5 bases). CDR1 is MDHEN, CDR2 SYDVKM, per germline. The CDR3 extends over 14 amino acids. V lost 5 bases and J 3 bases, leaving 14 bases between the germline ends. The CDR3 nucleotides read TGTGCCAGCAGTCCCGCGGGTCAGCTCTACGAGCAGTACTTC. As protein: CASSPAGQLYEQYF.

This clonotype was counted only a few times. V gene TRBV25-1 combines with J gene TRBJ2-6; the D gene is possibly TRBD1 (6 bases). The CDR3 has 17 residues. Germline V gene data show CDR1 as MGHDK and CDR2 as SYGVNS. Trimming removed 2 bases at V and 0 bases at J, with 11 bases between. In nucleotides, the CDR3 is TGTGCCAGCAGTGAAGTACAGGGCTACTCTGGGGCCAACGTCCTGACTTTC. The encoded protein is CASSEVQGYSGANVLTF.